This TCR beta chain was retrieved from a study of control samples from healthy donors and cancer patients. The data were produced by immunoSEQ multiplex PCR, yet TCRdb's version contains in-frame clones alone and is incomplete. The repertoire holds about 110,000 clones, about 80% seen once, with 5% to 8.5% in the top ten. The sequence was collected from a man in his late teens or twenties in good health. Material for sequencing was blood.

The CDR3 DNA follows: TGTGCCAGTAGTATTCGTTGGCACCAGAACACTGAAGCTTTCTTT. It specifies CASSIRWHQNTEAFF. The chain employs TRBV19 and TRBJ1-1; D gene unclear. Germline CDR1 reads LNHDA; CDR2 reads SQIVND (reference sequence). Trimming took off 3 bases at V and 1 base at J, with 12 bases between the two ends. The CDR3 spans 15 residues.